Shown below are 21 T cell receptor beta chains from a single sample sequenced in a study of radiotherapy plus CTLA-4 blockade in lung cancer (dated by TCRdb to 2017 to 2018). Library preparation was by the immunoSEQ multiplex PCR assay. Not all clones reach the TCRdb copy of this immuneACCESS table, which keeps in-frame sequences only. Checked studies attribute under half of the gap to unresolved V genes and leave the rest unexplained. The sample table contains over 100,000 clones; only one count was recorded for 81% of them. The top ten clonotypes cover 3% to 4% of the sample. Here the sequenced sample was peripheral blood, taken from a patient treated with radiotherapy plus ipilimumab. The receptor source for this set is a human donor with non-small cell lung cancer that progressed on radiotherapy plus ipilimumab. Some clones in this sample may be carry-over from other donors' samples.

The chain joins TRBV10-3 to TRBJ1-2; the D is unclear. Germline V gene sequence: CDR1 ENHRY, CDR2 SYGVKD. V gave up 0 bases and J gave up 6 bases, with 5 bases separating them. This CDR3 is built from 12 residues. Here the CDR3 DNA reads TGTGCCATCAGTGAGTCAAGGGATGGCTACACCTTC. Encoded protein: CAISESRDGYTF.

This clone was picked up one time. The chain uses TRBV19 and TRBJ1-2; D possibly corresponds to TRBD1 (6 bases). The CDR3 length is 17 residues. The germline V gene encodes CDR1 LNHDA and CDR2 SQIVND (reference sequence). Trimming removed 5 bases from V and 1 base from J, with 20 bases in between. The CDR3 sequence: CASSDGGTRPDNYGYTF. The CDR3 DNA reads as TGTGCCAGTAGTGATGGGGGCACGCGCCCGGATAACTATGGCTACACCTTC.

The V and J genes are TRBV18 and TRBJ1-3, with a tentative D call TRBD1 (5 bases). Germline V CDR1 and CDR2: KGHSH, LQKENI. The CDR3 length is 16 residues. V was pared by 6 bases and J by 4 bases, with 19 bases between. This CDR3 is CASSYQGPLGGNTIYF. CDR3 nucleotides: TGTGCCAGCTCGTATCAGGGACCCCTTGGGGGAAACACCATATATTTT. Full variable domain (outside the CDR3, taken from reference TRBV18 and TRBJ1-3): NAGVMQNPRHLVRRRGQEARLRCSPMKGHSHVYWYRQLPEEGLKFMVYLQKENIIDESGMPKERFSAEFPKEGPSILRIQQVVRGDSAAYFCASSYQGPLGGNTIYFGEGSWLTVV.

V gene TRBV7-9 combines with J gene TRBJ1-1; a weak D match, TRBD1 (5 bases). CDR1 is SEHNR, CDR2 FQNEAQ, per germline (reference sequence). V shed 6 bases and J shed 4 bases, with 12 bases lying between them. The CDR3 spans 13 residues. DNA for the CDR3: TGTGCCAGCAGGGCAGGGTCGGGCACTGAAGCTTTCTTT. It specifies CASRAGSGTEAFF.

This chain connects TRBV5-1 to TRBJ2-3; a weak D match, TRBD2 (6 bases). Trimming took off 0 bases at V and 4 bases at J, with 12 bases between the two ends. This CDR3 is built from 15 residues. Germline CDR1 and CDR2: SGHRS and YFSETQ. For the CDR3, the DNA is TGCGCCAGCAGCTTGGCACTAGCAGGCGCAGATACGCAGTATTTT. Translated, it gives CASSLALAGADTQYF.

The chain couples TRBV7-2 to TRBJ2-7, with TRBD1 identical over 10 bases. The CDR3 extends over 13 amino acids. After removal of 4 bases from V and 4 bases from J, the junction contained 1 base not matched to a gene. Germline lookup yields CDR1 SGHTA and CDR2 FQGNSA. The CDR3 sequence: CASSSDRGYEQYF. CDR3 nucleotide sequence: TGTGCCAGCAGCTCGGACAGGGGGTACGAGCAGTACTTC. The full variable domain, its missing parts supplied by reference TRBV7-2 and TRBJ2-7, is GAGVSQSPSNKVTEKGKDVELRCDPISGHTALYWYRQSLGQGLEFLIYFQGNSAPDKSGLPSDRFSAERTGGSVSTLTIQRTQQEDSAVYLCASSSDRGYEQYFGPGTRLTVT.

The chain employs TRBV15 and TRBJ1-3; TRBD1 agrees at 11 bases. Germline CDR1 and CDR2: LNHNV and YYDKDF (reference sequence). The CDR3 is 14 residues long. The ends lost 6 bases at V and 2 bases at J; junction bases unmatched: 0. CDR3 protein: CATRGQGAGNTIYF. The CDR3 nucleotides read TGTGCCACCAGGGGACAGGGGGCTGGAAACACCATATATTTT.

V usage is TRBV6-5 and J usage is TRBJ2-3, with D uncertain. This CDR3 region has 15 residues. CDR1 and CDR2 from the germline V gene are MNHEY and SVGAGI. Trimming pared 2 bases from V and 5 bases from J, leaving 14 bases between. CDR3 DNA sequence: TGTGCCAGCAGTTACGGGCCCCCAAGGGTAGATACGCAGTATTTT. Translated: CASSYGPPRVDTQYF.

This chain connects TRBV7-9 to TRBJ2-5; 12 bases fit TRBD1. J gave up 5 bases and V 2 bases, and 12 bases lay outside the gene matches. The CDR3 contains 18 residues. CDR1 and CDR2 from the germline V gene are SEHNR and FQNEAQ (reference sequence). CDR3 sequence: CASSLRRDRGRGRETQYF. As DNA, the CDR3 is TGTGCCAGCAGCTTACGAAGGGACAGGGGGCGCGGGAGGGAGACCCAGTACTTC.

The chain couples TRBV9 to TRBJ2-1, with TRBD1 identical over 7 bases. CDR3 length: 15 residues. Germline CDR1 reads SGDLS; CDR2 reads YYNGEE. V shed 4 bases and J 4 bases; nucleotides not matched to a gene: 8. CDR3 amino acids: CASSLRQGLYNEQFF. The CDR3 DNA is TGTGCCAGCAGCCTCCGACAGGGCCTATACAATGAGCAGTTCTTC.

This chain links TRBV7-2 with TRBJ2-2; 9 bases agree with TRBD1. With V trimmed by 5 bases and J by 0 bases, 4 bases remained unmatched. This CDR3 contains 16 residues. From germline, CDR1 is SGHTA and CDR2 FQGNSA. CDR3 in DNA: TGTGCCAGCAGCGAGAGGACAGGGGCGAACACCGGGGAGCTGTTTTTT. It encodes CASSERTGANTGELFF.

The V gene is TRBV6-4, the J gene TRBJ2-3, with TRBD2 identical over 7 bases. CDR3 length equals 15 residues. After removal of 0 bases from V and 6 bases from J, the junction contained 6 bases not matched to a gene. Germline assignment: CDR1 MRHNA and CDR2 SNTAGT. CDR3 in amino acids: CASSDSGGEGDTQYF. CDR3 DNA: TGTGCCAGCAGTGACTCGGGAGGGGAAGGGGATACGCAGTATTTT.

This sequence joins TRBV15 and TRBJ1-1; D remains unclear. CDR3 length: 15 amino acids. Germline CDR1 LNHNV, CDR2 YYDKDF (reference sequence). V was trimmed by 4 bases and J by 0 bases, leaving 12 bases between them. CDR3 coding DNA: TGTGCCACCAGCATTAGGCGGTTATTGAACACTGAAGCTTTCTTT. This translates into CATSIRRLLNTEAFF.

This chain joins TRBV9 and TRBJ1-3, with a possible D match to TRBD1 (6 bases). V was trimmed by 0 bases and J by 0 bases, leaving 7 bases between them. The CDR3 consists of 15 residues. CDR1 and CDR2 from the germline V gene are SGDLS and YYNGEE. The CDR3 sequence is CASSVETGSGNTIYF. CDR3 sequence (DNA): TGTGCCAGCAGCGTAGAGACAGGCTCTGGAAACACCATATATTTT.

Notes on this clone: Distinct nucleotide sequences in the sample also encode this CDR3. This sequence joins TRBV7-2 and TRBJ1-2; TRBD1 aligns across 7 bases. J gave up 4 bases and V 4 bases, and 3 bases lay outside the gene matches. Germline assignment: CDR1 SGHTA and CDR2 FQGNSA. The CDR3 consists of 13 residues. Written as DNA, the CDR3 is TGTGCCAGCAGCTCCCGGACAGGCTATGGCTACACCTTC. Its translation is CASSSRTGYGYTF. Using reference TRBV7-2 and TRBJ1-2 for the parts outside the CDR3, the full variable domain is GAGVSQSPSNKVTEKGKDVELRCDPISGHTALYWYRQSLGQGLEFLIYFQGNSAPDKSGLPSDRFSAERTGGSVSTLTIQRTQQEDSAVYLCASSSRTGYGYTFGSGTRLTVV.

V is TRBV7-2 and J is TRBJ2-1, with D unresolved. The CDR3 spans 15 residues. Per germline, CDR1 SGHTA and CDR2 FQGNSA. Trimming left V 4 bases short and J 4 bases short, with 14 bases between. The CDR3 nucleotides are TGTGCCAGCAGCTCGACGGGTCCAACGTACAATGAGCAGTTCTTC. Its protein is CASSSTGPTYNEQFF.

CDR3 nucleotides: TGTGCCAGCAAGAGGACGAGCAATCAGCCCCAGCATTTT. Translated: CASKRTSNQPQHF. The chain joins TRBV2 to TRBJ1-5; D unclear. The V end was cut by 7 bases, the J end by 1 base, with 8 bases between. Germline values: CDR1 SNHLY, CDR2 FYNNEI. This CDR3 is 13 amino acids long. The full variable domain, with the rest looked up from reference TRBV2 and TRBJ1-5, is EPEVTQTPSHQVTQMGQEVILRCVPISNHLYFYWYRQILGQKVEFLVSFYNNEISEKSEIFDDQFSVERPDGSNFTLKIRSTKLEDSAMYFCASKRTSNQPQHFGDGTRLSIL.

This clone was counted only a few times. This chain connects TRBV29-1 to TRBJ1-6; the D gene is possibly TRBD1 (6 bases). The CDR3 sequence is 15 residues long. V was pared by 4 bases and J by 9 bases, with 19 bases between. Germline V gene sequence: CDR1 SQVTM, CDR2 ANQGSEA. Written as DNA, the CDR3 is TGCAGCGTTGCAGAGTCAGGGGCGAATTCTTCACCCCTCCACTTT. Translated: CSVAESGANSSPLHF. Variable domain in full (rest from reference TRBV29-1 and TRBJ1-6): SAVISQKPSRDICQRGTSLTIQCQVDSQVTMMFWYRQQPGQSLTLIATANQGSEATYESGFVIDKFPISRPNLTFSTLTVSNMSPEDSSIYLCSVAESGANSSPLHFGNGTRLTVT.

CDR3 residues: CASSEGTAGWEQYF. The CDR3 region has the DNA TGTGCCAGCAGTGAAGGTACAGCGGGGTGGGAGCAGTACTTC. The chain uses TRBV6-1 and TRBJ2-7, with TRBD2 identical over 7 bases. J was trimmed by 7 bases and V by 1 base; bases with no gene match: 7. Germline V lookup: CDR1 MNHNS, CDR2 SASEGT. The CDR3 totals 14 residues.

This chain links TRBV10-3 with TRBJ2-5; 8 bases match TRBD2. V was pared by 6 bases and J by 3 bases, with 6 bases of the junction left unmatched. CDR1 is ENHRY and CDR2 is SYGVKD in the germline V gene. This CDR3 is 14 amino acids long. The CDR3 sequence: CAIRGTSREETQYF. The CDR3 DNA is TGTGCCATCAGGGGGACTAGTCGTGAAGAGACCCAGTACTTC.

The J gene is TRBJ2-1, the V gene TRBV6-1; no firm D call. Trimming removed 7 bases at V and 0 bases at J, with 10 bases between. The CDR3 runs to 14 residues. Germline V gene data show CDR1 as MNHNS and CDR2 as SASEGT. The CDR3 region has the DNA TGTGCCAGCAAACCCAGCTACTCCTACAATGAGCAGTTCTTC. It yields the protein CASKPSYSYNEQFF.